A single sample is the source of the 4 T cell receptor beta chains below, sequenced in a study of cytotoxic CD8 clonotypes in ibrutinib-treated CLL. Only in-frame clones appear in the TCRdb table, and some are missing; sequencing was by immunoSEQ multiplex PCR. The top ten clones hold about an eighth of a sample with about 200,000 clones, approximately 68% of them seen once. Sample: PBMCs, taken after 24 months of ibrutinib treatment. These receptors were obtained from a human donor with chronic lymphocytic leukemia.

CDR3 loop: CASSFDSLSYNEQFF. CDR3 in DNA: TGTGCCAGCAGTTTCGACAGTTTATCCTACAATGAGCAGTTCTTC. V gene TRBV28 combines with J gene TRBJ2-1; D is possibly TRBD1 (5 bases). Germline assignment: CDR1 MDHEN and CDR2 SYDVKM. The CDR3 consists of 15 residues. V was trimmed by 3 bases and J by 1 base, leaving 10 bases between them. Together with reference TRBV28 and TRBJ2-1, the CDR3 gives the full variable domain: DVKVTQSSRYLVKRTGEKVFLECVQDMDHENMFWYRQDPGLGLRLIYFSYDVKMKEKGDIPEGYSVSREKKERFSLILESASTNQTSMYLCASSFDSLSYNEQFFGPGTRLTVL.

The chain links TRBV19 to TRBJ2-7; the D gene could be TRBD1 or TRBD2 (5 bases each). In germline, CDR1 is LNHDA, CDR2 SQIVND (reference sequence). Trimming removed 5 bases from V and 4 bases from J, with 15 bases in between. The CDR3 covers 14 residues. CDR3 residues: CASSVPGRSYEQYF. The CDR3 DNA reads TGTGCCAGTAGTGTACCGGGACGGAGTTACGAGCAGTACTTC.

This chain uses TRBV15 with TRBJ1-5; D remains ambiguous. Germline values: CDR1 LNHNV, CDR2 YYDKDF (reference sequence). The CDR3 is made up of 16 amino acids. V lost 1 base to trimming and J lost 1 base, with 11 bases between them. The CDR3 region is CATSRAIRESNQPQHF. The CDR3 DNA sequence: TGTGCCACCAGCAGAGCTATAAGGGAGAGCAATCAGCCCCAGCATTTT.

The CDR3, as DNA: TGTGCCAGCAGCCAAGTTCGATCGTCGACTGAAGCTTTCTTT. Its translation: CASSQVRSSTEAFF. V usage is TRBV14 and J usage is TRBJ1-1, with unresolved D. The germline gives CDR1 SGHDN, CDR2 FVKESK. V was trimmed by 1 base and J by 5 bases, leaving 11 bases between them. The CDR3 spans 14 residues.